This is a list of T cell receptor beta chains from one sample in a study of blood T cell repertoires in COVID-19. TCRdb's copy holds only in-frame clones and misses some; the assay was immunoSEQ multiplex PCR. The table records 200,000 to 300,000 clones, 87% of them present only once. The material sequenced was peripheral blood. The origin of the receptors is a man between 18 and 35 years old with active or convalescent COVID-19. CDR3s include the opening cysteine and the closing phenylalanine or tryptophan. The D gene is left open where the match is weak. Clone size is shown for a subset of rows, as once, few, many or a class of expanded clone.

d_gene: NA; j_gene: TRBJ2-7; v_gene: TRBV19; abundance: NA; CDR3nt: TGTGCCAGCGCAGGAGGCTCCTGGGAGCAGTACTTC; CDR3aa: CASAGGSWEQYF
d_gene: NA; j_gene: TRBJ1-2; v_gene: TRBV18; abundance: NA; CDR3nt: TGTGCCAGCTCACCAGAAACCTCAGGCTATGGCTACACCTTC; CDR3aa: CASSPETSGYGYTF
d_gene: NA; j_gene: TRBJ2-5; v_gene: TRBV6-2/TRBV6-3; abundance: once; CDR3nt: TGTGCCAGCAGTTACCCGGACAGCCAAGAGACCCAGTACTTC; CDR3aa: CASSYPDSQETQYF
d_gene: TRBD1; j_gene: TRBJ2-1; v_gene: TRBV27; abundance: NA; CDR3nt: TGTGCCAGCAGTTCCACAGGGGGCGCCTACAATGAGCAGTTCTTC; CDR3aa: CASSSTGGAYNEQFF
d_gene: TRBD1; j_gene: TRBJ1-5; v_gene: TRBV18; abundance: NA; CDR3nt: TGTGCCAGCTCACCCGGCTTCCTTCGGGACAGGGCCCAGCCCCAGCATTTT; CDR3aa: CASSPGFLRDRAQPQHF
d_gene: NA; j_gene: TRBJ1-2; v_gene: TRBV24-1; abundance: NA; CDR3nt: TGTGCCACCAGTGACCCTCTTGAACACAGAGCTAACTATGGCTACACCTTC; CDR3aa: CATSDPLEHRANYGYTF
d_gene: TRBD2; j_gene: TRBJ2-1; v_gene: TRBV11-2; abundance: few; CDR3nt: TGTGCCAGCAGCTTAGAACTAGCGGGAGCTCAAGAGGAATTCTTC; CDR3aa: CASSLELAGAQEEFF
d_gene: TRBD2; j_gene: TRBJ2-5; v_gene: TRBV4-1; abundance: NA; CDR3nt: TGCGCCAGCAGCCGCCAAATAGGGGACTACAAGAGAGAGACCCAGTACTTC; CDR3aa: CASSRQIGDYKRETQYF
d_gene: NA; j_gene: TRBJ1-3; v_gene: TRBV2; abundance: once; CDR3nt: TGTGCCAGCAGCTCCCAGCAGGGTTCAACTGGAAACACCATATATTTT; CDR3aa: CASSSQQGSTGNTIYF
d_gene: NA; j_gene: TRBJ1-3; v_gene: TRBV28; abundance: few; CDR3nt: TGTGCCAGCAGTTCCCGTAACTCTGGAAACACCATATATTTT; CDR3aa: CASSSRNSGNTIYF
d_gene: NA; j_gene: TRBJ2-7; v_gene: TRBV5-6; abundance: NA; CDR3nt: TGTGCCAGCAGCTTGACAGCCCTCTACGAGCAGTACTTC; CDR3aa: CASSLTALYEQYF
d_gene: TRBD1; j_gene: TRBJ1-2; v_gene: TRBV10-1; abundance: NA; CDR3nt: TGCGCCAGCAGCGAACAAAGGGGGCCGGCGGACGGCTACACCTTC; CDR3aa: CASSEQRGPADGYTF
d_gene: NA; j_gene: TRBJ1-6; v_gene: TRBV11-2; abundance: NA; CDR3nt: TGTGCCAGCACCAACTTAGTGGGGACACTAAATTCACCCCTCCACTTT; CDR3aa: CASTNLVGTLNSPLHF
d_gene: TRBD2; j_gene: TRBJ2-1; v_gene: TRBV28; abundance: NA; CDR3nt: TGTGCCAGCAGCCCCCGACTAGCGGGGGGCTACAATGAGCAGTTCTTC; CDR3aa: CASSPRLAGGYNEQFF
d_gene: TRBD2; j_gene: TRBJ2-7; v_gene: TRBV28; abundance: NA; CDR3nt: TGTGCCAGCAGTTTACGGGCTAGCGGGAGTGACGAGCAGTACTTC; CDR3aa: CASSLRASGSDEQYF
d_gene: TRBD1; j_gene: TRBJ1-1; v_gene: TRBV6-5; abundance: NA; CDR3nt: TGTGCTGGCGCAGGGGGAGCAAACACTGAAGCTTTCTTT; CDR3aa: CAGAGGANTEAFF
d_gene: NA; j_gene: TRBJ1-4; v_gene: TRBV3-1/TRBV3-2; abundance: NA; CDR3nt: TGTGCCAGCAGGGCACAGGCGGGGGAAAAACTGTTTTTT; CDR3aa: CASRAQAGEKLFF
d_gene: NA; j_gene: TRBJ2-7; v_gene: TRBV15; abundance: NA; CDR3nt: TGTGCCACCAGCAGAGACGGGTCGTACTCCTACGAGCAGTACTTC; CDR3aa: CATSRDGSYSYEQYF
d_gene: TRBD1; j_gene: TRBJ2-6; v_gene: TRBV5-1; abundance: NA; CDR3nt: TGCGCCAGCAGCTTGGGACAGGGGGTCTCTGGGGCCAACGTCCTGACTTTC; CDR3aa: CASSLGQGVSGANVLTF
d_gene: NA; j_gene: TRBJ2-7; v_gene: TRBV7-6; abundance: NA; CDR3nt: TGTGCCAGCAGCTTAGGAGTTCGGGCTAGCTTCCACGAGCAGTACTTC; CDR3aa: CASSLGVRASFHEQYF
d_gene: NA; j_gene: TRBJ1-2; v_gene: TRBV27; abundance: few; CDR3nt: TGTGCCAGCAGCCGTACAGGGTCTAACTATGGCTACACCTTC; CDR3aa: CASSRTGSNYGYTF
d_gene: TRBD2; j_gene: TRBJ2-7; v_gene: TRBV7-2; abundance: NA; CDR3nt: TGTGCCAGCAGCCGCGGGGCTAGCGGGGCAGCCCCCTACGAGCAGTACTTC; CDR3aa: CASSRGASGAAPYEQYF
d_gene: TRBD1; j_gene: TRBJ1-4; v_gene: TRBV10-3; abundance: once; CDR3nt: TGTGCCATCAGAGGGACAGGGACTAATGAAAAACTGTTTTTT; CDR3aa: CAIRGTGTNEKLFF
d_gene: TRBD2; j_gene: TRBJ2-1; v_gene: TRBV7-9; abundance: NA; CDR3nt: TGTGCCAGCAGCCCGCCTGGTAGCGGGGGCCACAATGAGCAGTTCTTC; CDR3aa: CASSPPGSGGHNEQFF
d_gene: NA; j_gene: TRBJ2-3; v_gene: TRBV6-4; abundance: few; CDR3nt: TGTGCCAGCAGTGACTCCCTACAGGGCAGCACAGATACGCAGTATTTT; CDR3aa: CASSDSLQGSTDTQYF
d_gene: NA; j_gene: TRBJ1-2; v_gene: TRBV28; abundance: NA; CDR3nt: TGTGCCAGCAGTTTATTGGCAGGCTATGGCTACACCTTC; CDR3aa: CASSLLAGYGYTF
d_gene: TRBD2; j_gene: TRBJ2-7; v_gene: TRBV27; abundance: NA; CDR3nt: TGTGCCAGCAGCCAAAGGACTAGCGGGGCTTCCTACGAGCAGTACTTC; CDR3aa: CASSQRTSGASYEQYF
d_gene: NA; j_gene: TRBJ1-1; v_gene: TRBV5-1; abundance: NA; CDR3nt: TGCGCCAGCAGCTTCCAGATAGGGGACACTGAAGCTTTCTTT; CDR3aa: CASSFQIGDTEAFF
d_gene: TRBD1; j_gene: TRBJ2-5; v_gene: TRBV5-1; abundance: NA; CDR3nt: TGCGCCAGCAGCTTGGCGGGACAGGGCCAAGAGACCCAGTACTTC; CDR3aa: CASSLAGQGQETQYF
d_gene: NA; j_gene: TRBJ2-2; v_gene: TRBV4-3; abundance: NA; CDR3nt: TGCGCCAGCAGCCATGGGCTTACGAACACCGGGGAGCTGTTTTTT; CDR3aa: CASSHGLTNTGELFF
d_gene: NA; j_gene: TRBJ1-5; v_gene: TRBV19; abundance: NA; CDR3nt: TGTGCCAGTAGCCAGGGGATCTATAGCAATCAGCCCCAGCATTTT; CDR3aa: CASSQGIYSNQPQHF
d_gene: TRBD1; j_gene: TRBJ2-7; v_gene: TRBV25-1; abundance: NA; CDR3nt: TGTGCCAGCAGCGGGACAGGGTATCGCGAGCAGTACTTC; CDR3aa: CASSGTGYREQYF
d_gene: NA; j_gene: TRBJ2-5; v_gene: TRBV9; abundance: NA; CDR3nt: TGTGCCAGCAGCGTAGGGACACCCATGGCGGAGACCCAGTACTTC; CDR3aa: CASSVGTPMAETQYF
d_gene: NA; j_gene: TRBJ1-1; v_gene: TRBV7-9; abundance: NA; CDR3nt: TGTGCCAGCAGCTTAGGAGGGATGAACACTGAAGCTTTCTTT; CDR3aa: CASSLGGMNTEAFF
d_gene: TRBD2; j_gene: TRBJ2-1; v_gene: TRBV5-1; abundance: NA; CDR3nt: TGCGCCAGCAGGGGACTAGCGGGAGGAAGCTCCTACAATGAGCAGTTCTTC; CDR3aa: CASRGLAGGSSYNEQFF
d_gene: TRBD1; j_gene: TRBJ1-3; v_gene: TRBV6-5; abundance: NA; CDR3nt: TGTGCCAGCAGCCGAACCAGGGGGGATGGAAACACCATATATTTT; CDR3aa: CASSRTRGDGNTIYF
d_gene: TRBD1; j_gene: TRBJ1-4; v_gene: TRBV7-9; abundance: NA; CDR3nt: TGTGCCAGCAGCTTTTTCGGCAGGGGGCAAACTAATGAAAAACTGTTTTTT; CDR3aa: CASSFFGRGQTNEKLFF
d_gene: TRBD1; j_gene: TRBJ1-6; v_gene: TRBV6-5; abundance: NA; CDR3nt: TGTGCCAGCCAGGGGGAAAATTCACCCCTCCACTTT; CDR3aa: CASQGENSPLHF
d_gene: TRBD2; j_gene: TRBJ2-1; v_gene: TRBV4-3; abundance: NA; CDR3nt: TGCGCCAGCAGCCACTCCGGGGGGTACAATGAGCAGTTCTTC; CDR3aa: CASSHSGGYNEQFF
d_gene: TRBD2; j_gene: TRBJ2-1; v_gene: TRBV27; abundance: NA; CDR3nt: TGTGCCAGCAGTTATGTCGGCGGGGGAGACAATGAGCAGTTCTTC; CDR3aa: CASSYVGGGDNEQFF
d_gene: TRBD2; j_gene: TRBJ2-3; v_gene: TRBV19; abundance: NA; CDR3nt: TGTGCCAGTAGTTCTAGCGGAGCCGGAGATACGCAGTATTTT; CDR3aa: CASSSSGAGDTQYF
d_gene: NA; j_gene: TRBJ1-2; v_gene: TRBV5-6; abundance: once; CDR3nt: TGTGCCAGCAGCTTGGATCGGGGAGGTGGCTACACCTTC; CDR3aa: CASSLDRGGGYTF
d_gene: NA; j_gene: TRBJ2-4; v_gene: TRBV4-2; abundance: NA; CDR3nt: TGTGCCAGCAGCCCTCGTGGGGGGGGCGGGGAAAAAAACATTCAGTACTTC; CDR3aa: CASSPRGGGGEKNIQYF
d_gene: NA; j_gene: TRBJ1-1; v_gene: TRBV15; abundance: NA; CDR3nt: TGTGCCACCAGCAGAGTCGTCTTGCGGGGGGACACTGAAGCTTTCTTT; CDR3aa: CATSRVVLRGDTEAFF
d_gene: NA; j_gene: TRBJ2-1; v_gene: TRBV6-2/TRBV6-3; abundance: NA; CDR3nt: TGTGCCAGCAGTTCAACCCCAGTCTCCTACAATGAGCAGTTCTTC; CDR3aa: CASSSTPVSYNEQFF
d_gene: NA; j_gene: TRBJ1-2; v_gene: TRBV7-6; abundance: NA; CDR3nt: TGTGCCAGCAGCTCCCGGAGCGGCAGCAACTATGGCTACACCTTC; CDR3aa: CASSSRSGSNYGYTF
d_gene: NA; j_gene: TRBJ2-6; v_gene: TRBV4-2; abundance: once; CDR3nt: TGTGCCAGCAGCCAAGCTAGGGGCTCTGGGGCCAACGTCCTGACTTTC; CDR3aa: CASSQARGSGANVLTF
d_gene: TRBD1; j_gene: TRBJ2-7; v_gene: TRBV7-2; abundance: once; CDR3nt: TGTGCCAGCAGCTTAGCGGCAGGGGGAAATTACGAGCAGTACTTC; CDR3aa: CASSLAAGGNYEQYF